A selection of T cell receptor beta chains follows, all from one sample in a study of technical replicates of blood from a few donors. The repertoire was sequenced with immunoSEQ multiplex PCR; TCRdb's copy has only in-frame clones and lacks some. The sample yields more than 65,000 clones, around four fifths seen once. Material for sequencing was PBMCs. These receptors came from a human donor in good health. Some clones in this sample may be carry-over from other donors' samples. The CDR3 runs from the conserved cysteine through the conserved F or W. Fields, in order: J gene, V gene, D gene, CDR3 length, clone size, CDR3 DNA, CDR3 protein. A D gene is named only where the DNA matches it firmly. Only some rows state a clone size, as once, few, many or a class for expanded clones.

TRBJ2-1 | TRBV30 | NA | 12 | once | TGTGCCTGGAGCGAGCTCTCGGATGAGCAGTTCTTC | CAWSELSDEQFF
TRBJ2-5 | TRBV14 | TRBD2 | 18 | NA | TGTGCCAGCAGCCAAGATCGGGAGGGGGGCCGATACCGAGAGACCCAGTACTTC | CASSQDREGGRYRETQYF
TRBJ1-3 | TRBV9 | TRBD1 | 15 | once | TGTGCCAGCAGCTCCAGGACAGGGGTAGGAAACACCATATATTTT | CASSSRTGVGNTIYF
TRBJ2-1 | TRBV2 | NA | 15 | NA | TGTGCCAGCACAATTGAGGGGGTGCTTGGCAATGAGCAGTTCTTC | CASTIEGVLGNEQFF
TRBJ1-1 | TRBV5-4 | TRBD1 | 17 | NA | TGTGCCAGCAGCTTGCCCGGGACAGGGGCCTCGAACACTGAAGCTTTCTTT | CASSLPGTGASNTEAFF
TRBJ2-1 | TRBV4-2 | TRBD2 | 16 | NA | TGTGCCAGCAGCCAAGAACCCGCGGGGGGGTACAATGAGCAGTTCTTC | CASSQEPAGGYNEQFF
TRBJ2-7 | TRBV5-1 | NA | 14 | NA | TGCGCCAGCAGCTTGGCGGGGAGCTCCTACGAGCAGTACTTC | CASSLAGSSYEQYF
TRBJ2-7 | TRBV13 | NA | 14 | NA | TGTGCCAGCAGCCCTAACAGGTCGCCCTACGAGCAGTACTTC | CASSPNRSPYEQYF
TRBJ2-7 | TRBV4-1 | TRBD2 | 15 | once | TGCGCCAGCAGCCAAGTAGAAGCGGGAGGCTACGAGCAGTACTTC | CASSQVEAGGYEQYF
TRBJ1-4 | TRBV4-2 | TRBD1 | 16 | few | TGTGCCAGCAGCCAAGGACAGGGGGCAACTAATGAAAAACTGTTTTTT | CASSQGQGATNEKLFF
TRBJ1-4 | TRBV7-8 | TRBD1 | 15 | NA | TGTGCCAGCAGCCGAATAGGGACAGTAGACGAAAAACTGTTTTTT | CASSRIGTVDEKLFF
TRBJ2-6 | TRBV4-1 | TRBD2 | 17 | NA | TGCGCCAGCAGCCACTATGGGGGGGGCTCTGGGGCCAACGTCCTGACTTTC | CASSHYGGGSGANVLTF
TRBJ2-7 | TRBV30 | TRBD1 | 12 | few | TGTGCCTCGGGACAGAGCTCCTACGAGCAGTACTTC | CASGQSSYEQYF
TRBJ2-2 | TRBV29-1 | TRBD1 | 14 | NA | TGCAGCGCGCTGGGACAGTTGGGCTCCGGGGAGCTGTTTTTT | CSALGQLGSGELFF
TRBJ1-2 | TRBV29-1 | TRBD1 | 14 | NA | TGCAGCGTTGAGAGAACCCAGGGGGCGGGTGGCTACACCTTC | CSVERTQGAGGYTF
TRBJ2-2 | TRBV6-5 | NA | 14 | NA | TGTGCCACAAGGAGGGGCCTTAACACCGGGGAGCTGTTTTTT | CATRRGLNTGELFF
TRBJ2-7 | TRBV9 | NA | 15 | NA | TGTGCCAGCAGCGTAACGGGGGAAGGTTCCTACGAGCAGTACTTC | CASSVTGEGSYEQYF
TRBJ2-3 | TRBV7-9 | NA | 13 | NA | TGTGCCAGCAGCAACGGTATCACAGATACGCAGTATTTT | CASSNGITDTQYF
TRBJ1-1 | TRBV9 | NA | 15 | NA | TGTGCCAGCAGCCCCACCCTCCGGAGAGACACTGAAGCTTTCTTT | CASSPTLRRDTEAFF
TRBJ1-1 | TRBV25-1 | TRBD1 | 15 | NA | TGTGCCAGCAGGGGGGACAGGGCGATGAACACTGAAGCTTTCTTT | CASRGDRAMNTEAFF
TRBJ1-2 | TRBV5-1 | TRBD1 | 16 | NA | TGCGCCAGCAGCTTGGGTCTAAGACAGGGAGGCTATGGCTACACCTTC | CASSLGLRQGGYGYTF
TRBJ1-2 | TRBV27 | NA | 13 | few | TGTGCCAGCAGTTTAACGGGGAGGCATGGCTACACCTTC | CASSLTGRHGYTF
TRBJ1-5 | TRBV2 | NA | 13 | few | TGTGCCATCCGATTGTATATAGATCAGCCCCAGCATTTT | CAIRLYIDQPQHF
TRBJ1-1 | TRBV6-5 | NA | 14 | NA | TGTGCCAGCAGCAAAAGGACCCCCGAGCGGGGTGCTTTCTTT | CASSKRTPERGAFF
TRBJ1-5 | TRBV30 | NA | 15 | few | TGTGCCTGGAGTCCCGGGAGGTCTAGCAATCAGCCCCAGCATTTT | CAWSPGRSSNQPQHF
TRBJ1-1 | TRBV18 | TRBD1 | 16 | NA | TGTGCCAGCTCACGGGACAGGGGCTACTCGAACACTGAAGCTTTCTTT | CASSRDRGYSNTEAFF
TRBJ2-5 | TRBV7-7 | NA | 14 | NA | TGTGCCAGCAGCTTAGGGACAGTACTGGAGACCCAGTACTTC | CASSLGTVLETQYF
TRBJ1-5 | TRBV9 | TRBD1 | 13 | NA | TGTGCCAGCAGCGTAGAGGGGGCTCAGCCCCAGCATTTT | CASSVEGAQPQHF
TRBJ2-7 | TRBV6-1 | TRBD2 | 15 | NA | TGTGCCAGCAGTGAGTATTTTCTAGCGGTCTACGAGCAGTACTTC | CASSEYFLAVYEQYF
TRBJ1-6 | TRBV7-9 | TRBD1 | 14 | NA | TGTGCCAGCAGCCCGGGACAGGATAATTCACCCCTCCACTTT | CASSPGQDNSPLHF
TRBJ1-2 | TRBV30 | NA | 14 | NA | TGTGCCTATACAGGGACGGTTCCTAACTATGGCTACACCTTC | CAYTGTVPNYGYTF
TRBJ2-7 | TRBV6-5 | TRBD2 | 15 | NA | TGTGCCAGCACCAATAGCGGGAGGGCCTTCGACGAGCAGTACTTC | CASTNSGRAFDEQYF
TRBJ1-1 | TRBV28 | NA | 13 | NA | TGTGCCAGCAGTTTGGAGCAGGGCACTGAAGCTTTCTTT | CASSLEQGTEAFF
TRBJ2-5 | TRBV11-2 | NA | 13 | NA | TGTGCCAGCACAAAATGGGGAGTAGAGACCCAGTACTTC | CASTKWGVETQYF
TRBJ2-2 | TRBV9 | TRBD2 | 19 | NA | TGTGCCAGCAGCGTAGGACTAGCGGGTCCCGCCTACGACACCGGGGAGCTGTTTTTT | CASSVGLAGPAYDTGELFF
TRBJ1-1 | TRBV6-1 | NA | 14 | few | TGTGCCACCATGGTGGAGCGCTTGAACACTGAAGCTTTCTTT | CATMVERLNTEAFF
TRBJ2-7 | TRBV9 | TRBD2 | 14 | NA | TGTGCCAGCAGCGTAACTAGCGGGAGCTACGAGCAGTACTTC | CASSVTSGSYEQYF
TRBJ1-3 | TRBV18 | NA | 14 | NA | TGTGCCAGCTCACTCGACAGCTCTGGAAACACCATATATTTT | CASSLDSSGNTIYF
TRBJ2-1 | TRBV5-5 | TRBD2 | 14 | NA | TGTGCCAGCAGCTTATCTAGCGGGGGGGCCTTTCCGTTCTTC | CASSLSSGGAFPFF
TRBJ1-5 | TRBV4-2 | NA | 15 | once | TGTGCCAGCAGCCAGATGACAGGAGGATATCAGCCCCAGCATTTT | CASSQMTGGYQPQHF
TRBJ1-2 | TRBV30 | TRBD1 | 14 | few | TGTGCCTGGAGCCGGGACAGAGTTAACTATGGCTACACCTTC | CAWSRDRVNYGYTF
TRBJ2-5 | TRBV19 | TRBD2 | 15 | NA | TGTGCCAGTAGTATAATTGGTCTCGGGGGGGAGACCCAGTACTTC | CASSIIGLGGETQYF
TRBJ2-3 | TRBV7-2 | TRBD2 | 16 | NA | TGTGCCAGCAGCTTACTAGCGGGGAAGAGGGGAGATACGCAGTATTTT | CASSLLAGKRGDTQYF
TRBJ2-4 | TRBV5-8 | NA | 14 | NA | TGTGCCAGCAGCGGGGCTCGGGCCAAAAACATTCAGTACTTC | CASSGARAKNIQYF
TRBJ1-6 | TRBV2 | NA | 15 | NA | TGTGCCAGCAGTGAAGCCGGAGGAACGTATTCACCCCTCCACTTT | CASSEAGGTYSPLHF
TRBJ2-3 | TRBV6-4 | TRBD2 | 16 | NA | TGTGCCAGCAGTGAACGCGGGGGGGCAGGAACAGATACGCAGTATTTT | CASSERGGAGTDTQYF
TRBJ2-7 | TRBV6-5 | NA | 15 | NA | TGTGCCAGCAGGAGCCCGGGATCCTTGGCCTACGAGCAGTACTTC | CASRSPGSLAYEQYF
TRBJ2-5 | TRBV28 | NA | 14 | few | TGTGCCAGCAGTCCCGGGACATCCTTGGGGACCCAGTACTTC | CASSPGTSLGTQYF
TRBJ2-2 | TRBV5-4 | NA | 15 | NA | TGTGCCAGCAGCTTGGCGCGACAGGTGGCCGGGGAGCTGTTTTTT | CASSLARQVAGELFF
TRBJ1-1 | TRBV30 | TRBD1 | 13 | NA | TGTGCCTGGTCCGGGACAGTGAACACTGAAGCTTTCTTT | CAWSGTVNTEAFF
TRBJ2-1 | TRBV7-6 | NA | 16 | few | TGTGCCAGCAGCCCGCTTGCGTCAAGCTCCTACAATGAGCAGTTCTTC | CASSPLASSSYNEQFF
TRBJ2-7 | TRBV19 | TRBD1 | 15 | NA | TGTGCCAGTAGTGCGACGACAGGGGTTTTTTACGAGCAGTACTTC | CASSATTGVFYEQYF
TRBJ1-6 | TRBV11-3 | NA | 15 | NA | TGTGCCAGCAGCTTAGTCCGGGTTAAGGATTCACCCCTCCACTTT | CASSLVRVKDSPLHF
TRBJ2-1 | TRBV2 | NA | 11 | few | TGTGCCAGCAGTTGGTGGGAGGAGCAGTTCTTC | CASSWWEEQFF
TRBJ2-2 | TRBV4-2 | TRBD1 | 16 | NA | TGTGCCAGCAGCCAGCGGACAGGGGGGGCCACCGGGGAGCTGTTTTTT | CASSQRTGGATGELFF